This TCR beta chain was captured by sequencing in a study of shared clonotypes between healthy human individuals. Assay used: immunoSEQ multiplex PCR; TCRdb lists only in-frame clones, some missing. The repertoire includes over a million clones, approximately 98% of them detected once, and about 0.45% sits in the top ten. Per germline, CDR1 DFQATT and CDR2 SNEGSKA (reference sequence). The CDR3 has 11 residues. The V gene lost 4 bases and the J gene lost 9 bases, with 10 bases spanning the gap. The specimen was naive CD4+ T cells sorted from blood. As to subset: CD45RA+ positively selected. The chain joins TRBV20-1 to TRBJ2-1; unclear D gene. The TCR was taken from a man younger than 40 in good health. The CDR3 nucleotides are TGCAGTGCTATATCAGGTGTTGAGCAGTTCTTC. Translated, it gives CSAISGVEQFF.